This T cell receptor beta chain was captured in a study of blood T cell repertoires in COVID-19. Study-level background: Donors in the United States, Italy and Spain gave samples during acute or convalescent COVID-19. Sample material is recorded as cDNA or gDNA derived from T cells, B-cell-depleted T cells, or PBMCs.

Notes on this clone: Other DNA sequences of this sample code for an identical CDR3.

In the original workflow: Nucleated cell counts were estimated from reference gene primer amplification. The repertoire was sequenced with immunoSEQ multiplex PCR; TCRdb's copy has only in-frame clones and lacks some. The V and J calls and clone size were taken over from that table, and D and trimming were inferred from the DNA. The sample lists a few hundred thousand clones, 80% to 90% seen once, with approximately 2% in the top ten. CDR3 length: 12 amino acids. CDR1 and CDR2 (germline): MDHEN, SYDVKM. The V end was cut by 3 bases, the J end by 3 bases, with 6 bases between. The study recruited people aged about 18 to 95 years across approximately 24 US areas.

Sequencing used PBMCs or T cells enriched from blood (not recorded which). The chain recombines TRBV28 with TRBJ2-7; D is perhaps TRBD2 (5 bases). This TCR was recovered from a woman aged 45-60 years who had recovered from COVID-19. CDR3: CASSLAGYEQYF. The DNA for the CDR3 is TGTGCCAGCAGTTTGGCGGGCTACGAGCAGTACTTC.